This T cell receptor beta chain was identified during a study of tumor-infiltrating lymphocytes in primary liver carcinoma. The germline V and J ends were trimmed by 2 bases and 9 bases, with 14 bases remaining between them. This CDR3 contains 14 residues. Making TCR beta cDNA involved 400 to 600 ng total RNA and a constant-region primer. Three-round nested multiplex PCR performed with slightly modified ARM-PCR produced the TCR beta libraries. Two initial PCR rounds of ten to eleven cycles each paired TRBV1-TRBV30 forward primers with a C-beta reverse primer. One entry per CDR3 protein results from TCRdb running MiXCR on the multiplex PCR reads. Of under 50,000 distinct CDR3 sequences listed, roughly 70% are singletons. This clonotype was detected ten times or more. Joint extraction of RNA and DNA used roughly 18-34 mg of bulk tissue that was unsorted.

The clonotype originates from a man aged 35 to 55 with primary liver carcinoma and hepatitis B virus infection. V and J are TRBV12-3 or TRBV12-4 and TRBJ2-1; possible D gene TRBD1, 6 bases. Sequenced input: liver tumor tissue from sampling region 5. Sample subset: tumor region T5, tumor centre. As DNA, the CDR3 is TGTGCCAGCAGTTTATCCTCAGGGGCGATTGAGCAGTTCTTC. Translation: CASSLSSGAIEQFF.